This T cell receptor beta chain came from a study of T-cell memory formation after mild COVID-19. TCRdb processed the 5' RACE reads anew with MiXCR; each CDR3 protein has one entry. In the table there are 290,000 or so distinct CDR3 sequences, just under 20% of which are singletons. The germline CDR1 and CDR2 sequences are SEHNR and FQNEAQ (reference sequence). The CDR3 runs 13 residues. V was clipped by 1 base and J by 4 bases, with 8 bases between them. This clonotype occurred a few times. This sequence joins TRBV7-9 and TRBJ2-7; D unclear. This TCR came from a man aged 18-30 years who had mild COVID-19 (a few samples of this study predate the infection). Cell type and time point are not known. Sequencing input: PBMCs or a T cell subset sorted from them (not recorded which). CDR3 sequence (DNA): TGTGCCAGCAGCTTAGGGTCGGCTTACGAGCAGTACGTC. Its translation: CASSLGSAYEQYV.